These 29 T cell receptor beta chains originate from one sample sequenced in a study of cytomegalovirus exposure and HLA in healthy donors. Primers for the PCR totalled 60 Vbeta and 13 Jbeta. Profiled with immunoSEQ multiplex PCR; TCRdb holds only in-frame clones, not every one. The sample consists of under 150,000 clones, more than 80% of them appearing once. Sequencing used PBMCs. Every receptor here comes from a woman in her thirties or forties in good health and CMV-seropositive.

V is TRBV7-2 and J is TRBJ1-2, with 9 bases lining up with TRBD1. Germline V gene sequence: CDR1 SGHTA, CDR2 FQGNSA. V shed 5 bases and J 4 bases; nucleotides not matched to a gene: 8. The CDR3 covers 15 residues. The DNA for the CDR3 is TGTGCCAGCAGCCAGAACAGGGGGCCTACCTATGGCTACACCTTC. This translates into CASSQNRGPTYGYTF.

The chain couples TRBV30 to TRBJ2-5; D might be TRBD1 (8 bases). Matching the DNA end better, TRBJ2-7 makes the J call doubtful. Germline V gives CDR1 GTSNPN, CDR2 SVGIG (reference sequence). CDR3 length: 13 residues. The CDR3: CAWDRGGTYEQYF. CDR3 in DNA: TGTGCCTGGGACAGGGGAGGGACCTACGAGCAGTACTTC.

CDR3 region: CASSLAQDNEQFF. The CDR3 DNA is TGTGCCAGCAGCTTGGCTCAGGACAATGAGCAGTTCTTC. This chain uses TRBV5-6 with TRBJ2-1; D gene unclear. The CDR3 is 13 residues long. Germline V CDR1 and CDR2: SGHDT, YYEEEE. Trimming left V 0 bases short and J 5 bases short, with 6 bases between. Together with reference TRBV5-6 and TRBJ2-1, the CDR3 gives the full variable domain: DAGVTQSPTHLIKTRGQQVTLRCSPKSGHDTVSWYQQALGQGPQFIFQYYEEEERQRGNFPDRFSGHQFPNYSSELNVNALLLGDSALYLCASSLAQDNEQFFGPGTRLTVL.

In its sample, this clone was seen once. V and J are TRBV21-1 and TRBJ1-1. TRBV21-1 is designated a pseudogene. CDR3 length: 14 residues. The CDR3 DNA reads TGTGCCAGCAGCAAAGAGAAGTCCGGCACTGAAGCTTTCTTT. Translation: CASSKEKSGTEAFF.

The CDR3 DNA reads TGTGCCAGCAGCTTAGACCTACAGGGCCGGGGCTACACCTTC. Amino acids: CASSLDLQGRGYTF. The V and J genes are TRBV7-8 and TRBJ1-2, with D possibly being TRBD1 (6 bases). This CDR3 is built from 14 residues. Trimming left V 1 base short and J 8 bases short, with 14 bases between. Germline V gene sequence: CDR1 SGHVS, CDR2 FQNEAQ.

The J gene is TRBJ1-4, the V gene TRBV5-5; TRBD1 might be the D (6 bases). Trimming removed 0 bases from V and 10 bases from J, with 13 bases in between. Germline-derived CDR1 and CDR2 are SGHKS and YYEKEE (reference sequence). There are 14 residues in the CDR3. CDR3 amino acids: CASSLGAGDGKLFF. In DNA, the CDR3 is TGTGCCAGCAGCTTGGGGGCAGGGGACGGAAAACTGTTTTTT. The full variable domain, with the rest looked up from reference TRBV5-5 and TRBJ1-4, is DAGVTQSPTHLIKTRGQQVTLRCSPISGHKSVSWYQQVLGQGPQFIFQYYEKEERGRGNFPDRFSARQFPNYSSELNVNALLLGDSALYLCASSLGAGDGKLFFGSGTQLSVL.

The chain carries TRBV7-2 and TRBJ1-6, with D perhaps matching TRBD1 (6 bases). The germline CDR1 and CDR2 sequences are SGHTA and FQGNSA. This CDR3 has 15 residues. Trimming pared 1 base from V and 9 bases from J, leaving 13 bases between. The CDR3 is CASSLDTGRFSPLHF. The CDR3 nucleotides read TGTGCCAGCAGCTTAGATACAGGGCGGTTTTCACCCCTCCACTTT.

This clone was seen a few times. The chain links TRBV5-1 to TRBJ1-3, with D tentatively TRBD1 (5 bases). The V end lost 0 bases, the J end lost 3 bases, and 13 bases lay between the germline ends. CDR3 size: 16 residues. The germline CDR1 and CDR2 sequences are SGHRS and YFSETQ. This CDR3 is CASSLENKGYGNTIYF. The CDR3, as DNA: TGCGCCAGCAGCTTGGAGAACAAGGGGTATGGAAACACCATATATTTT. The complete variable domain, with remaining parts taken from reference TRBV5-1 and TRBJ1-3, reads KAGVTQTPRYLIKTRGQQVTLSCSPISGHRSVSWYQQTPGQGLQFLFEYFSETQRNKGNFPGRFSGRQFSNSRSEMNVSTLELGDSALYLCASSLENKGYGNTIYFGEGSWLTVV.

This clone was detected a few times. The CDR3 nucleotides read TGTGCCAGCAGGCCAGGGAACCAACGCACAGATACGCAGTATTTT. Its translation is CASRPGNQRTDTQYF. V and J are TRBV9 and TRBJ2-3; the D gene is possibly TRBD1 (5 bases). The V and J ends lost 5 bases and 1 base respectively, with 14 bases between them. Germline V lookup: CDR1 SGDLS, CDR2 YYNGEE. This CDR3 is built from 15 residues.

V usage is TRBV29-1 and J usage is TRBJ1-4, with unresolved D. CDR1 SQVTM and CDR2 ANQGSEA come from the germline V gene. The V and J ends lost 7 bases and 3 bases respectively, with 9 bases between them. The CDR3 contains 12 residues. The CDR3 DNA is TGCAGCGCCCATGGGCCTAATGAAAAACTGTTTTTT. Protein product: CSAHGPNEKLFF.

The chain uses TRBV10-3 and TRBJ2-7; TRBD1 matches 7 bases. There are 13 residues in the CDR3. Per germline, CDR1 ENHRY and CDR2 SYGVKD. The trim removed 7 bases at V and 3 bases at J, leaving 6 bases unmatched. This CDR3 is CAITPAGGYEQYF. CDR3 DNA: TGTGCCATCACACCGGCAGGGGGCTACGAGCAGTACTTC.

The rearrangement joins TRBV7-2 to TRBJ2-3; 7 bases are a match to TRBD2. The germline gives CDR1 SGHTA, CDR2 FQGNSA. CDR3 length: 17 residues. V was pared by 4 bases and J by 1 base, with 11 bases of the junction left unmatched. The CDR3 sequence: CASSSIKSGVRTDTQYF. The CDR3 coding sequence is TGTGCCAGCAGCTCCATAAAAAGCGGGGTACGCACAGATACGCAGTATTTT.

There are a few counts of this clone. The V call is TRBV28, the J call TRBJ2-1; 8 bases align to TRBD2. The germline V gene encodes CDR1 MDHEN and CDR2 SYDVKM. The V segment lost 5 bases and the J segment 10 bases; nucleotides outside the gene matches: 7. There are 13 residues in the CDR3. This CDR3 is CASSRAGVGEQFF. The DNA for the CDR3 is TGTGCCAGCAGTCGAGCGGGAGTAGGCGAGCAGTTCTTC.

The chain links TRBV5-4 to TRBJ2-3; 13 bases are shared with TRBD2. The CDR3 is made up of 18 amino acids. V shed 3 bases, J shed 1 base, and the junction held 8 bases outside the gene matches. Germline CDR1 SGHNT, CDR2 YYREEE (reference sequence). CDR3 DNA: TGTGCCAGCAGCTCCGGGACTAGCGGGACCGTGGGCACAGATACGCAGTATTTT. Amino acid sequence: CASSSGTSGTVGTDTQYF. The variable domain in full, completed from reference TRBV5-4 and TRBJ2-3, reads ETGVTQSPTHLIKTRGQQVTLRCSSQSGHNTVSWYQQALGQGPQFIFQYYREEENGRGNFPPRFSGLQFPNYSSELNVNALELDDSALYLCASSSGTSGTVGTDTQYFGPGTRLTVL.

The sample holds a few counts of this clone. V usage is TRBV19 and J usage is TRBJ2-5; TRBD2 matches at 7 bases. The CDR3 spans 12 residues. The V gene's germline CDR1 is LNHDA and CDR2 SQIVND (reference sequence). Trimming took 8 bases from V and 7 from J; bases not matched to a gene: 7. The CDR3 here is CASAGEGGTQYF. CDR3 DNA sequence: TGTGCCAGTGCGGGGGAGGGCGGGACCCAGTACTTC.

The rearrangement links TRBV5-1 to TRBJ2-3; D possibly corresponds to TRBD2 (6 bases). Germline V gene sequence: CDR1 SGHRS, CDR2 YFSETQ. CDR3 length equals 17 residues. Between the trimmed V and J ends, which lost 0 bases and 2 bases, there was a span of 16 bases. The CDR3 sequence: CASSLAVSGYTTDTQYF. The CDR3, as DNA: TGCGCCAGCAGCTTGGCGGTTAGCGGTTATACCACAGATACGCAGTATTTT.

The V gene is TRBV2, the J gene TRBJ2-7, with TRBD2 identical over 7 bases. V lost 6 bases and J lost 13; bases outside the gene matches: 18. The CDR3 is 14 residues long. Germline assignment: CDR1 SNHLY and CDR2 FYNNEI. In DNA form, the CDR3 reads TGTGCCAGCAGATCTACGGGAGGCGTCCTCAGGAGTTACTTC. Translation gives CASRSTGGVLRSYF.

The chain combines TRBV7-9 with TRBJ2-2, with TRBD1 matching over 8 bases. The CDR3 has 14 amino acids. Trimming removed 9 bases from V and 3 bases from J; junction bases left unmatched: 6. The germline CDR1 and CDR2 sequences are SEHNR and FQNEAQ (reference sequence). The CDR3 DNA reads TGTGCCAGTTCGGGACAGGTGGACACCGGGGAGCTGTTTTTT. It encodes CASSGQVDTGELFF.

The J gene is TRBJ2-1, the V gene TRBV29-1, with 7 bases lining up with TRBD1. After removal of 2 bases from V and 0 bases from J, the junction contained 1 base not matched to a gene. The CDR3 sequence is 14 residues long. The germline CDR1 and CDR2 sequences are SQVTM and ANQGSEA. The CDR3, as DNA: TGCAGCGTTGAACCAGGGGGCTCCTACAATGAGCAGTTCTTC. It specifies CSVEPGGSYNEQFF.

The chain couples TRBV28 to TRBJ2-3; 7 nucleotides line up with TRBD2. There are 16 residues in the CDR3. Germline CDR1 reads MDHEN; CDR2 reads SYDVKM. The V gene end was trimmed by 1 base and the J gene end by 2 bases; junction bases not matched to a gene: 6. The CDR3 bases are TGTGCCAGCAGTTTATTGGGGGGGGACTACACAGATACGCAGTATTTT. Amino acid sequence: CASSLLGGDYTDTQYF.

This rearrangement joins TRBV7-5 to TRBJ1-2; whether TRBD1, the table's D call, matches the DNA was not checked. TRBV7-5 is designated a pseudogene. The CDR3 length is 15 residues. CDR3 sequence (DNA): TGTGCCAGAAGCTTAGGGACAGGGGGCGAAGATGGCTACACCTTC. Translation gives CARSLGTGGEDGYTF.

This chain links TRBV7-2 with TRBJ2-1, with D possibly matching TRBD2 (6 bases). Between the trimmed V and J ends, which lost 0 bases and 8 bases, there was a span of 11 bases. Germline V CDR1 and CDR2: SGHTA, FQGNSA. The CDR3 loop spans 14 amino acids. The CDR3 region has the DNA TGTGCCAGCAGCTTAGCGGGACTGGGCTATGAGCAGTTCTTC. Residues: CASSLAGLGYEQFF.

This clone was seen a single time. V and J are TRBV28 and TRBJ1-2; 7 bases line up with TRBD1. After removal of 5 bases from V and 3 bases from J, the junction contained 3 bases not matched to a gene. Germline V gene lookup returns CDR1 MDHEN and CDR2 SYDVKM. CDR3 size: 13 residues. Here the CDR3 reads CASSPGTDYGYTF. The CDR3 DNA is TGTGCCAGCAGTCCCGGGACAGACTATGGCTACACCTTC.

The chain uses TRBV7-9 and TRBJ1-3; 8 positions match TRBD1. The CDR3 has 19 amino acids. Unmatched junction bases numbered 17, after V lost 5 bases and J lost 2 bases. The germline V gene has CDR1 SEHNR and CDR2 FQNEAQ (reference sequence). CDR3 bases: TGTGCCAGCAGCGCAACCTCGGGACAGGTTATCATGACTGGAAACACCATATATTTT. Protein sequence: CASSATSGQVIMTGNTIYF.

The V call is TRBV7-8, the J call TRBJ1-1; no reliable D call. Trimming removed 1 base from V and 2 bases from J, with 2 bases in between. Looked up from germline, CDR1 is SGHVS and CDR2 is FQNEAQ. The CDR3 covers 12 residues. The CDR3 region is CASSLVNTEAFF. The CDR3 region has the DNA TGTGCCAGCAGCTTAGTAAACACTGAAGCTTTCTTT.

This clone was seen just once. The V gene is TRBV9, the J gene TRBJ2-3; the match to TRBD2 covers 9 bases. Unmatched junction bases numbered 10, after V lost 0 bases and J lost 5 bases. CDR1 and CDR2 from the germline V gene are SGDLS and YYNGEE. This CDR3 spans 17 amino acids. The CDR3 is CASSVEGAGGLKDTQYF. CDR3 DNA: TGTGCCAGCAGCGTAGAGGGGGCGGGGGGGCTTAAAGATACGCAGTATTTT.

This chain uses TRBV6-5 with TRBJ2-3; a possible D gene is TRBD1 (6 bases). This CDR3 is built from 13 residues. Trimming removed 6 bases at V and 10 bases at J, with 17 bases between. Germline V gene data show CDR1 as MNHEY and CDR2 as SVGAGI. As DNA, the CDR3 is TGTGCCAGCAGAATCCCTATAACAGGGTCGCAGTATTTT. It yields the protein CASRIPITGSQYF.

This chain links TRBV19 with TRBJ2-5, with 11 bases matching TRBD1. Germline CDR1 reads LNHDA; CDR2 reads SQIVND (reference sequence). This CDR3 contains 15 residues. Trimming at V came to 5 bases and at J to 4 bases, leaving 6 bases not matched to a gene. The CDR3 loop reads CASSPRTGGRETQYF. The CDR3 DNA is TGTGCCAGTAGTCCTCGGACAGGGGGCCGAGAGACCCAGTACTTC.

This clone was seen more than once but under ten times. The CDR3: CASSYEGAPSAFF. The CDR3 DNA is TGCGCCAGCAGCTATGAAGGGGCCCCGTCGGCTTTCTTT. The chain has TRBV5-1 and TRBJ1-1, with a possible D match to TRBD1 (5 bases). From germline, CDR1 is SGHRS and CDR2 YFSETQ. The CDR3 sequence is 13 residues long. The V gene lost 3 bases and the J gene lost 11 bases, with 17 bases spanning the gap.